These 25 T cell receptor beta chains share one sample of origin, sequenced in a study of OX40 agonist ivuxolimab in advanced cancers. Repertoires were generated with immunoSEQ multiplex PCR, while TCRdb's copy carries only in-frame clones and drops some. The sample shows 85,000 to 120,000 clones, about nine tenths of them seen only once. The input for sequencing was CD4+ or CD8+ T cells sorted from blood, taken in a trial of the OX40 agonist ivuxolimab. The receptors stem from an adult with an advanced solid tumor such as melanoma, head and neck, liver or kidney cancer.

The chain combines TRBV19 with TRBJ1-1, with 10 positions matching TRBD1. Per germline, CDR1 LNHDA and CDR2 SQIVND (reference sequence). CDR3 length: 14 residues. J gave up 1 base and V 6 bases, and 2 bases lay outside the gene matches. CDR3 nucleotide sequence: TGTGCCAGTAGAAGGGACAGGGGGAACACTGAAGCTTTCTTT. As protein: CASRRDRGNTEAFF. The entire variable domain, with the rest obtained from reference TRBV19 and TRBJ1-1, is as follows: DGGITQSPKYLFRKEGQNVTLSCEQNLNHDAMYWYRQDPGQGLRLIYYSQIVNDFQKGDIAEGYSVSREKKESFPLTVTSAQKNPTAFYLCASRRDRGNTEAFFGQGTRLTVV.

J is TRBJ2-5 and V is TRBV10-3; 9 nucleotides align to TRBD1. J gave up 5 bases and V 6 bases, and 7 bases lay outside the gene matches. In germline, CDR1 is ENHRY, CDR2 SYGVKD. This CDR3 comprises 14 residues. CDR3: CAISLGQGGETQYF. The CDR3 nucleotides read TGTGCCATCAGCTTGGGACAGGGCGGCGAGACCCAGTACTTC.

This chain joins TRBV20-1 and TRBJ1-2; perhaps TRBD1 as D (6 bases). V was pared by 8 bases and J by 6 bases, with 13 bases between. The CDR3 has 11 amino acids. Germline V lookup: CDR1 DFQATT, CDR2 SNEGSKA (reference sequence). For the CDR3, the DNA is TGCAGTCCGTTACAGGGAGATGGCTACACCTTC. This gives the protein CSPLQGDGYTF.

The gene calls are TRBV13 and TRBJ1-2; D call uncertain. CDR3 length: 13 residues. Germline CDR1 is PRHDT and CDR2 is FYEKMQ (reference sequence). Trimming removed 3 bases at V and 7 bases at J, with 12 bases between. The CDR3 spells CASSLAEGGGYTF. CDR3 sequence (DNA): TGTGCCAGCAGCTTGGCCGAAGGAGGTGGCTACACCTTC.

The chain uses TRBV18 and TRBJ2-7; tentatively, D is TRBD1 (6 bases). Between the trimmed V and J ends, which lost 1 base and 3 bases, there was a span of 16 bases. Germline CDR1 KGHSH, CDR2 LQKENI. The CDR3 consists of 16 residues. For the CDR3, the DNA is TGTGCCAGCTCACCACTACCGGTAGGACAGCACTACGAGCAGTACTTC. Protein product: CASSPLPVGQHYEQYF.

This clone was recorded only once. CDR3 loop: CASSHSGLIYTF. The CDR3 nucleotides read TGTGCCAGCAGTCACTCCGGCCTCATCTACACCTTC. V and J are TRBV14 and TRBJ1-2; D unclear. V was clipped by 6 bases and J by 10 bases, with 15 bases between them. The CDR3 loop spans 12 amino acids. Germline V lookup: CDR1 SGHDN, CDR2 FVKESK.

The V call is TRBV14, the J call TRBJ2-7; TRBD1 matches 9 bases. With V trimmed by 5 bases and J by 7 bases, 9 bases remained unmatched. The CDR3 loop spans 14 amino acids. Germline CDR1 and CDR2: SGHDN and FVKESK. CDR3: CASSLGQGPREQYF. The CDR3 nucleotides read TGTGCCAGCAGCTTGGGACAGGGACCTAGGGAGCAGTACTTC.

V usage is TRBV11-2 and J usage is TRBJ2-7; D call uncertain. This CDR3 contains 11 residues. The germline V gene encodes CDR1 SGHAT and CDR2 FQNNGV. Trimming removed 5 bases from V and 2 bases from J, with 4 bases in between. The chain's CDR3 is CASSRAYEQYF. The CDR3 coding sequence is TGTGCCAGCAGCCGGGCCTACGAGCAGTACTTC.

The J gene is TRBJ2-1, the V gene TRBV2; D is uncertain. This CDR3 is built from 12 residues. Trimming removed 8 bases at V and 8 bases at J, with 13 bases between. Per the germline V gene, CDR1 is SNHLY and CDR2 is FYNNEI. The chain's CDR3 is CASGWGRDEQFF. The CDR3 DNA is TGTGCCAGCGGATGGGGTCGCGATGAGCAGTTCTTC.

The chain employs TRBV15 and TRBJ2-5; 11 bases are a match to TRBD2. This CDR3 has 15 amino acids. Germline CDR1 and CDR2: LNHNV and YYDKDF (reference sequence). V shed 0 bases, J shed 8 bases, and the junction held 5 bases outside the gene matches. CDR3 sequence (DNA): TGTGCCACCAGCAGAGATCTGGGACTAGCGGTCACCCAGTACTTC. It encodes CATSRDLGLAVTQYF. Combining the CDR3 with reference TRBV15 and TRBJ2-5 gives the whole variable domain DAMVIQNPRYQVTQFGKPVTLSCSQTLNHNVMYWYQQKSSQAPKLLFHYYDKDFNNEADTPDNFQSRRPNTSFCFLDIRSPGLGDTAMYLCATSRDLGLAVTQYFGPGTRLLVL.

This clone was found a few times. This chain uses TRBV6-6 with TRBJ2-2; D is tentatively TRBD1 or TRBD2 (5 bases each). From germline, CDR1 is MNHNY and CDR2 SVGAGI (reference sequence). V was trimmed by 11 bases and J by 4 bases, leaving 17 bases between them. This CDR3 comprises 14 residues. CDR3 bases: TGTGCCGGAAGGGGACCGACGGCCACCGGGGAGCTGTTTTTT. Amino acids: CAGRGPTATGELFF.

This sequence joins TRBV21-1 and TRBJ2-6; TRBD1 reflects the table's D call only, with no check against the DNA. TRBV21-1 is designated a pseudogene. The CDR3 contains 14 residues. The CDR3 region has the DNA TGTGCCCTTGGGGGCAGCTCTGGGGCCAACGTCCTGACTTTC. It translates to CALGGSSGANVLTF.

The chain couples TRBV15 to TRBJ2-2; TRBD1 aligns across 10 bases. Germline V lookup: CDR1 LNHNV, CDR2 YYDKDF (reference sequence). The V segment lost 1 base and the J segment 6 bases; nucleotides outside the gene matches: 11. The CDR3 loop spans 18 amino acids. The CDR3 DNA follows: TGTGCCACCAGCAGAGCAACTTCCCTCGGGACAGGGGCCGGGGAGCTGTTTTTT. This translates into CATSRATSLGTGAGELFF. Full variable domain (rest looked up from reference TRBV15 and TRBJ2-2): DAMVIQNPRYQVTQFGKPVTLSCSQTLNHNVMYWYQQKSSQAPKLLFHYYDKDFNNEADTPDNFQSRRPNTSFCFLDIRSPGLGDTAMYLCATSRATSLGTGAGELFFGEGSRLTVL.

This clone has a handful of counts. This chain connects TRBV30 to TRBJ1-6, with D uncertain. Germline V gene sequence: CDR1 GTSNPN, CDR2 SVGIG (reference sequence). The CDR3 runs 14 residues. V dropped 2 bases and J dropped 8 bases, with 13 bases sitting between them. The CDR3 here is CAWSFKGLDSPLHF. The CDR3 DNA sequence: TGTGCCTGGAGTTTCAAGGGATTGGATTCACCCCTCCACTTT. Filled out from reference TRBV30 and TRBJ1-6, the complete variable domain reads SQTIHQWPATLVQPVGSPLSLECTVEGTSNPNLYWYRQAAGRGLQLLFYSVGIGQISSEVPQNLSASRPQDRQFILSSKKLLLSDSGFYLCAWSFKGLDSPLHFGNGTRLTVT.

The gene calls are TRBV18 and TRBJ1-5, with 9 bases aligning to TRBD1. The CDR3 runs 14 residues. Germline V gene lookup returns CDR1 KGHSH and CDR2 LQKENI. Trimming removed 3 bases from V and 6 bases from J; junction bases left unmatched: 3. The CDR3 protein is CASSPGQGGQPQHF. DNA of the CDR3: TGTGCCAGCTCACCGGGACAGGGAGGTCAGCCCCAGCATTTT. The full variable domain, with the rest looked up from reference TRBV18 and TRBJ1-5, is NAGVMQNPRHLVRRRGQEARLRCSPMKGHSHVYWYRQLPEEGLKFMVYLQKENIIDESGMPKERFSAEFPKEGPSILRIQQVVRGDSAAYFCASSPGQGGQPQHFGDGTRLSIL.

The chain combines TRBV28 with TRBJ1-1; no clear D. Trimming cost V 8 bases and J 6 bases, with 13 bases left between them. Per germline, CDR1 MDHEN and CDR2 SYDVKM. The CDR3 contains 12 residues. CDR3 sequence reads: CASGTSKPEAFF. CDR3 DNA: TGTGCCAGCGGAACTTCAAAGCCTGAAGCTTTCTTT.

The V and J genes are TRBV30 and TRBJ1-4, with a tentative D call TRBD1 (6 bases). The CDR3 is made up of 13 amino acids. The germline gives CDR1 GTSNPN, CDR2 SVGIG (reference sequence). The V end lost 3 bases, the J end lost 8 bases, and 13 bases lay between the germline ends. CDR3 sequence: CAWSETGPEKLFF. The CDR3 coding sequence is TGTGCCTGGAGCGAAACAGGGCCCGAAAAACTGTTTTTT.

The rearrangement joins TRBV6-5 to TRBJ2-3; D possibly corresponds to TRBD1 (5 bases). This CDR3 is 14 amino acids long. The germline V and J ends were trimmed by 5 bases and 0 bases, with 9 bases remaining between them. Per the germline V gene, CDR1 is MNHEY and CDR2 is SVGAGI. This CDR3 reads CASSRQISTDTQYF. The CDR3 coding sequence is TGTGCCAGCAGTCGACAGATTAGCACAGATACGCAGTATTTT.

This chain connects TRBV5-4 to TRBJ2-1; D gene uncertain. V lost 0 bases, J lost 9 bases, and 13 bases lay in between. CDR1 SGHNT and CDR2 YYREEE come from the germline V gene (reference sequence). The CDR3 totals 14 residues. The CDR3 spells CASSLEPLAGEQFF. Written as DNA, the CDR3 is TGTGCCAGCAGCTTGGAACCCTTGGCTGGTGAGCAGTTCTTC.

The V gene is TRBV7-2, the J gene TRBJ2-5; tentatively, D is TRBD1 (6 bases). The CDR3 length is 14 residues. CDR1 is SGHTA and CDR2 is FQGNSA in the germline V gene. V shed 5 bases and J shed 0 bases, with 10 bases lying between them. The CDR3 DNA reads TGTGCCAGCAGCCCGACAGGTAACCAAGAGACCCAGTACTTC. This translates into CASSPTGNQETQYF.

The chain carries TRBV9 and TRBJ2-2; D is tentatively TRBD1 or TRBD2 (6 bases each). Trimming removed 0 bases from V and 6 bases from J, with 12 bases in between. This CDR3 has 15 residues. Germline loops: CDR1 SGDLS, CDR2 YYNGEE. The CDR3 sequence: CASSVATGAAGELFF. CDR3 DNA: TGTGCCAGCAGCGTAGCTACGGGGGCGGCCGGGGAGCTGTTTTTT.

This clone was detected only a few times. The DNA of the CDR3 is TGTGCCAGCAGCTTGCCCACAGCCTATAATTCACCCCTCCACTTT. It specifies CASSLPTAYNSPLHF. The chain couples TRBV5-4 to TRBJ1-6; no clear D gene. CDR3 length: 15 residues. Germline-derived CDR1 and CDR2 are SGHNT and YYREEE (reference sequence). Deletions cut 1 base from V and 2 bases from J, with 7 bases between.

DNA for the CDR3: TGTGCCAGCAGTTTATCAGCCCCGGGACAGGGTTTTGGCTACACCTTC. Its translation is CASSLSAPGQGFGYTF. The V gene is TRBV28, the J gene TRBJ1-2; 9 bases map to TRBD1. Germline lookup yields CDR1 MDHEN and CDR2 SYDVKM. Germline trimming cut 1 base from V and 7 bases from J; bases unmatched to any gene: 10. The CDR3 length is 16 residues.

This clone came up once. The rearrangement links TRBV7-8 to TRBJ2-2; D gene unclear. V lost 5 bases to trimming and J lost 4 bases, with 11 bases between them. Germline-derived CDR1 and CDR2 are SGHVS and FQNEAQ. The CDR3 runs to 14 residues. The CDR3, as DNA: TGTGCCAGCAGCCCTACACCCGCCACCGGGGAGCTGTTTTTT. This translates into CASSPTPATGELFF.

The CDR3 nucleotides are TGTGCCAGCAGCTTGGGGGACCCACGGTCCTACGAGCAGTACTTC. This translates into CASSLGDPRSYEQYF. This chain connects TRBV7-2 to TRBJ2-7; D may match TRBD1 or TRBD2 (5 bases each). CDR3 length: 15 amino acids. The germline V and J ends were trimmed by 3 bases and 1 base, with 13 bases remaining between them. CDR1 and CDR2 (germline): SGHTA, FQGNSA.